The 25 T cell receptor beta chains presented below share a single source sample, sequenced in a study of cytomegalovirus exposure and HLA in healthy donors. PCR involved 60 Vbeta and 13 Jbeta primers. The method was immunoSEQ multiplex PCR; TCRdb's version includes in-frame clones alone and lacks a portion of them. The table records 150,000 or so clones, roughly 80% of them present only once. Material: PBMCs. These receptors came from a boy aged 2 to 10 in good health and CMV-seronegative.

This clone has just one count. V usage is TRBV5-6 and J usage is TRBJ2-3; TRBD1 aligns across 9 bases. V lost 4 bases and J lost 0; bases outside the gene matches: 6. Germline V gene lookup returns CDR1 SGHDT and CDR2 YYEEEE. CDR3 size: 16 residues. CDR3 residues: CASSIYRGQSTDTQYF. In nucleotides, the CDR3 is TGTGCCAGCAGCATTTACAGGGGGCAGAGCACAGATACGCAGTATTTT.

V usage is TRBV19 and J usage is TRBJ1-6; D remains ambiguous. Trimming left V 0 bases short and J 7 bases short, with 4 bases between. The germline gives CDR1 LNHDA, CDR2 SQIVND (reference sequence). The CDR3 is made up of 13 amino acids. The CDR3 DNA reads TGTGCCAGTAGTATAGAGGCCAATTCACCCCTCCACTTT. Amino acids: CASSIEANSPLHF.

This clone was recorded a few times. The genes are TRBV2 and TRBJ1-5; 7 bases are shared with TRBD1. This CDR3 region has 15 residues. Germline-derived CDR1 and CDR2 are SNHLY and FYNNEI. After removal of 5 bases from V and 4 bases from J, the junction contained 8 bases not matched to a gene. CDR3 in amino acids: CASSWDSPVNQPQHF. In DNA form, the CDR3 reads TGTGCCAGCAGTTGGGACAGCCCAGTTAATCAGCCCCAGCATTTT.

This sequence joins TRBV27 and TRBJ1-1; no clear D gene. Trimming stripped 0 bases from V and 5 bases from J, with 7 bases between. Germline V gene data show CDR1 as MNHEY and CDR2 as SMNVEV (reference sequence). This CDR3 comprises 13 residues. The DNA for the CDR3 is TGTGCCAGCAGTTTATCCGGGGATACTGAAGCTTTCTTT. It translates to CASSLSGDTEAFF.

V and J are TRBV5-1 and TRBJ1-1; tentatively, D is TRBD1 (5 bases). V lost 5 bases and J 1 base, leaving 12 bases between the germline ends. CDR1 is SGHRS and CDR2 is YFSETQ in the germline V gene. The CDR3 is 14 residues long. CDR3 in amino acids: CASSWGGSNTEAFF. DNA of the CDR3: TGCGCCAGCAGTTGGGGGGGGTCGAACACTGAAGCTTTCTTT.

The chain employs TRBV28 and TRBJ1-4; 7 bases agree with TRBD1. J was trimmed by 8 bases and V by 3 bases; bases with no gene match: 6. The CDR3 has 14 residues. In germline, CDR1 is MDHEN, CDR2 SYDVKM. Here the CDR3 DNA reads TGTGCCAGCAGTTTGCAGGGGGTAGGGGAAAAACTGTTTTTT. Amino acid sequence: CASSLQGVGEKLFF.

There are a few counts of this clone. CDR3 region: CASSATGGGYEQYF. CDR3 sequence (DNA): TGTGCCAGCAGTGCCACAGGGGGCGGCTACGAGCAGTACTTC. This chain uses TRBV28 with TRBJ2-7; 9 nucleotides match TRBD1. This CDR3 contains 14 residues. V dropped 5 bases and J dropped 3; count of bases not matched to a gene: 5. Germline V gene sequence: CDR1 MDHEN, CDR2 SYDVKM.

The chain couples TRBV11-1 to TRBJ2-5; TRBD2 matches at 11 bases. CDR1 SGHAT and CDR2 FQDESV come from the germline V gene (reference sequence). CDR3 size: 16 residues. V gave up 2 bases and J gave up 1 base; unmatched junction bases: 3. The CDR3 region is CASSLRGTSGQETQYF. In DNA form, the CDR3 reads TGTGCCAGCAGCTTAAGGGGGACTAGCGGCCAAGAGACCCAGTACTTC.

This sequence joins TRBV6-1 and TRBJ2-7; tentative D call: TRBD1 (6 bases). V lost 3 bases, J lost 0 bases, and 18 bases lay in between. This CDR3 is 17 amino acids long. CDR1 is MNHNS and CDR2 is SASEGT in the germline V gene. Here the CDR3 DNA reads TGTGCCAGCAGTGACCCCCCCGGGACACCCGGCTCCTACGAGCAGTACTTC. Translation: CASSDPPGTPGSYEQYF.

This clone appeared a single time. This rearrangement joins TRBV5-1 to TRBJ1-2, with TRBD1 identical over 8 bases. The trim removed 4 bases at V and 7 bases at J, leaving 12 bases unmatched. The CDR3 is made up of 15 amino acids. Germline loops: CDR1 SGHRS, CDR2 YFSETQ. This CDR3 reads CASSPDRGGYSGYTF. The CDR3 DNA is TGCGCCAGCAGCCCAGACAGGGGCGGGTACTCTGGCTACACCTTC.

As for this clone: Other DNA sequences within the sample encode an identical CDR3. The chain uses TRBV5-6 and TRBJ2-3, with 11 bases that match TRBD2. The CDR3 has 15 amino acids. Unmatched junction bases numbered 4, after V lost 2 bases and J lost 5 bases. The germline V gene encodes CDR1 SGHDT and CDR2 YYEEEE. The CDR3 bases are TGTGCCAGCAGCTTCATAGCGGGAGGGAAAGATACGCAGTATTTT. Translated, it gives CASSFIAGGKDTQYF. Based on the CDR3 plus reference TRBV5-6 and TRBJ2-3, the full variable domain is DAGVTQSPTHLIKTRGQQVTLRCSPKSGHDTVSWYQQALGQGPQFIFQYYEEEERQRGNFPDRFSGHQFPNYSSELNVNALLLGDSALYLCASSFIAGGKDTQYFGPGTRLTVL.

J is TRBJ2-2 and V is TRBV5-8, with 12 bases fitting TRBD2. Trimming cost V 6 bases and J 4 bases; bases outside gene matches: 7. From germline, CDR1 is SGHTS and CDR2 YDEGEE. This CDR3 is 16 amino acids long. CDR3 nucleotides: TGTGCCAGCACCCCCCGACTAGCGGGAGTCACCGGGGAGCTGTTTTTT. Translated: CASTPRLAGVTGELFF. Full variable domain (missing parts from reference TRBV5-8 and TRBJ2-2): EAGVTQSPTHLIKTRGQQATLRCSPISGHTSVYWYQQALGLGLQFLLWYDEGEERNRGNFPPRFSGRQFPNYSSELNVNALELEDSALYLCASTPRLAGVTGELFFGEGSRLTVL.

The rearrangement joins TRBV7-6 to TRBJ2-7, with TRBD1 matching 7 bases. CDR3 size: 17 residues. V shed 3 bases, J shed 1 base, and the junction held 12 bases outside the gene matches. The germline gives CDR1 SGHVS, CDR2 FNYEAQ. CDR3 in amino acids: CASSLTPTGKGSYEQYF. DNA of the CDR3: TGTGCCAGCAGCTTGACCCCGACAGGGAAGGGATCCTACGAGCAGTACTTC. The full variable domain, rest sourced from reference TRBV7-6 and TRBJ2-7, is GAGVSQSPRYKVTKRGQDVALRCDPISGHVSLYWYRQALGQGPEFLTYFNYEAQQDKSGLPNDRFSAERPEGSISTLTIQRTEQRDSAMYRCASSLTPTGKGSYEQYFGPGTRLTVT.

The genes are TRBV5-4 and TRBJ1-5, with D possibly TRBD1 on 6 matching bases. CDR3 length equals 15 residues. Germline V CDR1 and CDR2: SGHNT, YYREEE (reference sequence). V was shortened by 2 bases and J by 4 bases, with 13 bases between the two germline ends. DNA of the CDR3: TGTGCCAGCAGCTTTGCGGGGGGCGGAAATCAGCCCCAGCATTTT. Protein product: CASSFAGGGNQPQHF.

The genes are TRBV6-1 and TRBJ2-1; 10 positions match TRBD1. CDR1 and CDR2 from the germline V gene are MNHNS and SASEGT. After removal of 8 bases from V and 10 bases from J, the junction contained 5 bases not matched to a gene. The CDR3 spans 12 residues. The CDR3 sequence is CASWTGGGEQFF. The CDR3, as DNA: TGTGCCAGCTGGACAGGGGGAGGGGAGCAGTTCTTC.

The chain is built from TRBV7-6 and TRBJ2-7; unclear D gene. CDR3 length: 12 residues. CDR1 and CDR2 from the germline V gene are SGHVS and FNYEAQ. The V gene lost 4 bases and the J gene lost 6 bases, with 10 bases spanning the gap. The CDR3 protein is CASSSEDFEQYF. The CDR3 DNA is TGTGCCAGCAGCTCCGAAGACTTCGAGCAGTACTTC.

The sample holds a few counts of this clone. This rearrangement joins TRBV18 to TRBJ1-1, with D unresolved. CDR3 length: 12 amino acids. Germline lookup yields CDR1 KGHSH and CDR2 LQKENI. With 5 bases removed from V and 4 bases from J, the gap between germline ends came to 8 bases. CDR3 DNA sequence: TGTGCCAGCTCATTCCGCGCCACTGAAGCTTTCTTT. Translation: CASSFRATEAFF.

The CDR3 spells CASSLGGSAGDTQYF. CDR3 sequence (DNA): TGTGCCAGCAGCTTGGGGGGCAGCGCCGGAGATACGCAGTATTTT. The genes are TRBV5-4 and TRBJ2-3, with D possibly TRBD1 on 5 matching bases. This CDR3 has 15 amino acids. Trimming removed 0 bases from V and 5 bases from J, with 13 bases in between. Per germline, CDR1 SGHNT and CDR2 YYREEE (reference sequence).

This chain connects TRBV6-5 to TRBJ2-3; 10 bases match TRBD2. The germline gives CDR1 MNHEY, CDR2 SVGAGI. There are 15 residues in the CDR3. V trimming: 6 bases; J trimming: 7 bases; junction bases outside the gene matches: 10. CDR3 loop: CASRPGLASTYTQYF. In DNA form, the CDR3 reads TGTGCCAGCAGACCGGGACTAGCGAGCACTTATACGCAGTATTTT.

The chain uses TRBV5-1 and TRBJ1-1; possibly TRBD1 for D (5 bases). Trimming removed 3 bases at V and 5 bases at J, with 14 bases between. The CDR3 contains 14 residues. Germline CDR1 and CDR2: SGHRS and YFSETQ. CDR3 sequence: CASSSGHARTEAFF. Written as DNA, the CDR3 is TGCGCCAGCAGCTCCGGACACGCGCGGACTGAAGCTTTCTTT.

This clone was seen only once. The CDR3 region is CASSRTGDYGYTF. The DNA for the CDR3 is TGTGCCAGTAGCAGAACAGGGGACTATGGCTACACCTTC. V is TRBV19 and J is TRBJ1-2; TRBD1 agrees at 7 bases. The CDR3 spans 13 residues. Germline-derived CDR1 and CDR2 are LNHDA and SQIVND (reference sequence). The junction had 4 bases not matched to a gene; V was cut back by 6 bases and J by 3 bases. Complete variable domain (other parts from reference TRBV19 and TRBJ1-2): DGGITQSPKYLFRKEGQNVTLSCEQNLNHDAMYWYRQDPGQGLRLIYYSQIVNDFQKGDIAEGYSVSREKKESFPLTVTSAQKNPTAFYLCASSRTGDYGYTFGSGTRLTVV.

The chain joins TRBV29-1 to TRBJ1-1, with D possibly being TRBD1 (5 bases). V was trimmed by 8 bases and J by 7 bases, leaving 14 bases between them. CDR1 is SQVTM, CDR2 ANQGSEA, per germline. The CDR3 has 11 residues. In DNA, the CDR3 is TGCAGCATGGCCTGGGGGGTTGAAGCTTTCTTT. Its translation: CSMAWGVEAFF.

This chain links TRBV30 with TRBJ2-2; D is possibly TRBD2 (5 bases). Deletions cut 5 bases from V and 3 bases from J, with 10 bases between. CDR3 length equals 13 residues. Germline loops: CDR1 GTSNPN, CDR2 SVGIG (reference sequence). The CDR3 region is CAWFTRHTGELFF. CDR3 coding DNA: TGTGCCTGGTTTACTAGGCACACCGGGGAGCTGTTTTTT.

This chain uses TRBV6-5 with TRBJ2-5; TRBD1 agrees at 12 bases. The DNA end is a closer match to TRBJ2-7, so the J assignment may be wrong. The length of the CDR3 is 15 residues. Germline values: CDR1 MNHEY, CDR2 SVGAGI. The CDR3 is CASSPQGQGAYEQYF. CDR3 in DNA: TGTGCCAGCTCCCCCCAGGGACAGGGGGCGTACGAGCAGTACTTC.

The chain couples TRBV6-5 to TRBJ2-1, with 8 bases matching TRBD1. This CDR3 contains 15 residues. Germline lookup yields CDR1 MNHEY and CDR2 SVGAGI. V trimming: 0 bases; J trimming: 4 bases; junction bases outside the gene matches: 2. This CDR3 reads CASSYSGTGYNEQFF. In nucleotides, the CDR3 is TGTGCCAGCAGTTACTCCGGGACAGGATACAATGAGCAGTTCTTC.